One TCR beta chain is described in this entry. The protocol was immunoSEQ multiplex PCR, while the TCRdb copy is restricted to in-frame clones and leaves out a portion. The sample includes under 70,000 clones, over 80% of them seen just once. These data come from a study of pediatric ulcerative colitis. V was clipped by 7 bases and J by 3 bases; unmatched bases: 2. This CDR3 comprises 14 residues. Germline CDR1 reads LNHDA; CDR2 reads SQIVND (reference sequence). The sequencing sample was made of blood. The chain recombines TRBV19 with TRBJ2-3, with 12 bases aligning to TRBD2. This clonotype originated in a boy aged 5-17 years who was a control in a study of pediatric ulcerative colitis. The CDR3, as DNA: TGTGCCAGTAAGACTAGCGGGGGTACAGATACGCAGTATTTT. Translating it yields CASKTSGGTDTQYF.